What follows are 19 T cell receptor beta chains derived from one specimen sequenced in a study of CD8+CD57+ T cells in acquired aplastic anemia. Patients chosen for sequencing had CD8+CD57+ cells that had expanded, as shown by flow cytometry. The template used for profiling TCR beta VDJ and CDR3 was genomic DNA. A single record per CDR3 protein comes from TCRdb applying MiXCR to the reads. The table records about 200,000 distinct CDR3 sequences, about 62% of them present only once. Sequencing was carried out using sorted CD4+, CD8+, or CD8+CD57+ T cells (not recorded which) from PBMCs. Receptors were obtained from a human donor with aplastic anemia.

V is TRBV10-3 and J is TRBJ1-2; 7 bases match TRBD1. Trimming cost V 4 bases and J 0 bases; bases outside gene matches: 5. CDR1 is ENHRY, CDR2 SYGVKD, per germline. This CDR3 comprises 15 residues. In DNA form, the CDR3 reads TGTGCCATCAGTGGTAGGGACAGTCCTAACTATGGCTACACCTTC. Protein: CAISGRDSPNYGYTF.

The chain's CDR3 is CSATPSGQRYNSPLHF. CDR3 DNA: TGCAGTGCTACCCCCTCGGGACAGCGATATAATTCACCCCTCCACTTT. This chain links TRBV20-1 with TRBJ1-6; 7 bases fit TRBD1. The CDR3 covers 16 residues. V lost 4 bases, J lost 4 bases, and 10 bases stayed unmatched. Germline loops: CDR1 DFQATT, CDR2 SNEGSKA (reference sequence).

The chain carries TRBV7-3 and TRBJ2-1; 7 bases line up with TRBD1. The CDR3 loop spans 13 amino acids. CDR1 and CDR2 from the germline V gene are SGHTA and FQGTGA. Germline trimming cut 2 bases from V and 9 bases from J; bases unmatched to any gene: 4. CDR3: CASSLPDRVEQFF. CDR3 DNA sequence: TGTGCCAGCAGCTTACCCGACAGGGTTGAGCAGTTCTTC.

The rearrangement joins TRBV5-1 to TRBJ1-2; possible D gene TRBD1, 6 bases. Germline values: CDR1 SGHRS, CDR2 YFSETQ. The CDR3 is 11 residues long. Trimming left V 4 bases short and J 8 bases short, with 9 bases between. Here the CDR3 reads CASSAGQGYTF. In DNA form, the CDR3 reads TGCGCCAGCAGCGCCGGACAGGGCTACACCTTC.

This clonotype was detected only once. Sequence at one end of the junction differs from germline and may be a read error. This chain joins TRBV20-1 and TRBJ2-1; D gene unclear. This CDR3 is built from 12 residues. CDR1 is DFQATT, CDR2 SNEGSKA, per germline (reference sequence). The CDR3 protein is CSATPQSVEQLF. DNA of the CDR3: TGCAGTGCTACTCCGCAGAGCGTGGAACAGCTCTTC.

The chain couples TRBV19 to TRBJ2-1; tentative D call: TRBD1 (6 bases). The CDR3 extends over 16 amino acids. Per the germline V gene, CDR1 is LNHDA and CDR2 is SQIVND (reference sequence). The V end was cut by 5 bases, the J end by 0 bases, with 14 bases between. CDR3 DNA sequence: TGTGCCAGTAGTCCGTCGGACAGAATCTCCTACAATGAGCAGTTCTTC. Translated, it gives CASSPSDRISYNEQFF.

CDR3 nucleotide sequence: TGTGCCAGCCTGGGGCAGGGAGGATATAGCAATCAGCCCCAGCATTTT. Residues: CASLGQGGYSNQPQHF. The chain has TRBV19 and TRBJ1-5; D might be TRBD1 (5 bases). CDR1 is LNHDA and CDR2 is SQIVND in the germline V gene (reference sequence). Trimming removed 9 bases from V and 0 bases from J, with 18 bases in between. The CDR3 length is 16 residues.

The chain carries TRBV9 and TRBJ2-7; TRBD1 agrees at 12 bases. V shed 0 bases, J shed 5 bases, and the junction held 3 bases outside the gene matches. CDR3 length equals 15 residues. Germline V lookup: CDR1 SGDLS, CDR2 YYNGEE. CDR3 sequence reads: CASSVDGTGGDEQYF. CDR3 bases: TGTGCCAGCAGCGTAGACGGGACAGGGGGCGACGAGCAGTACTTC.

The genes are TRBV9 and TRBJ1-6; tentative D call: TRBD1 (5 bases). CDR1 is SGDLS and CDR2 is YYNGEE in the germline V gene. The V and J ends lost 3 bases and 6 bases respectively, with 16 bases between them. The CDR3 extends over 16 amino acids. DNA for the CDR3: TGTGCCAGCAGCGCCCGCCGTGGGGGAGGTAATTCACCCCTCCACTTT. This translates into CASSARRGGGNSPLHF.

V and J are TRBV24-1 and TRBJ2-7; D uncertain. The germline CDR1 and CDR2 sequences are KGHDR and SFDVKD. The V gene lost 9 bases and the J gene lost 7 bases, with 18 bases spanning the gap. The CDR3 is 13 residues long. CDR3: CATSAASSLEQYF. In nucleotides, the CDR3 is TGTGCCACCTCTGCCGCCTCTTCTCTGGAGCAGTACTTC.

This clonotype has more than one count but fewer than ten. The CDR3: CASRPSAAYEQYF. DNA for the CDR3: TGTGCCAGCAGGCCTAGCGCCGCCTACGAGCAGTACTTC. The chain recombines TRBV12-3 or TRBV12-4 with TRBJ2-7; possible D gene TRBD2, 6 bases. The CDR3 is made up of 13 amino acids. V was cut by 6 bases and J by 2 bases, with 11 bases left in between.

Notes on this clonotype: A junction boundary mismatches the germline segment, possibly from a read error. The chain couples TRBV7-9 to TRBJ2-5; no clear D. This CDR3 has 15 amino acids. Germline assignment: CDR1 SEHNR and CDR2 FQNEAQ (reference sequence). In nucleotides, the CDR3 is TGTGTCAGCAGCTTCGATTTAACTGGGGAAGAGACCCAGTACTTC. This translates into CVSSFDLTGEETQYF.

V gene TRBV5-1 combines with J gene TRBJ2-3, with 9 bases that match TRBD2. Unmatched junction bases numbered 6, after V lost 4 bases and J lost 0 bases. The germline V gene has CDR1 SGHRS and CDR2 YFSETQ. This CDR3 contains 16 residues. CDR3 sequence reads: CASSVGTSRSTDTQYF. CDR3 bases: TGCGCCAGCAGCGTGGGGACTAGCCGGAGCACAGATACGCAGTATTTT.

As concerns this clonotype: This may stem from a read error, because a much larger clone lies one nucleotide away. The chain carries TRBV10-1 and TRBJ2-1; 10 nucleotides agree with TRBD1. This CDR3 spans 16 amino acids. Germline V gene lookup returns CDR1 WNHNN and CDR2 SYGVQD (reference sequence). CDR3 sequence reads: CTSSSRSGQGLSEQFF. CDR3 DNA sequence: TGCACCAGCAGCTCCAGGTCGGGACAGGGGTTGAGTGAGCAGTTCTTC.

This chain uses TRBV6-5 with TRBJ2-1; 10 bases fit TRBD2. This CDR3 has 15 residues. Germline V lookup: CDR1 MNHEY, CDR2 SVGAGI. Losses at the gene ends were 6 bases for V and 6 bases for J; bases not matched to a gene: 8. The CDR3 bases are TGTGCCAGCAGAGCGAGCGGGGGGGAGGGCAATGAGCAGTTCTTC. This translates into CASRASGGEGNEQFF.

This clonotype appeared a few times. The genes are TRBV9 and TRBJ2-5; tentatively, D is TRBD2 (6 bases). CDR3 length: 16 residues. Germline CDR1 SGDLS, CDR2 YYNGEE. V dropped 2 bases and J dropped 5 bases, with 19 bases sitting between them. The CDR3 coding sequence is TGTGCCAGCAGCGTCCATCAGGGCGGGATCGGGGAGACCCAGTACTTC. The encoded protein is CASSVHQGGIGETQYF.

This clonotype was counted a single time. This rearrangement joins TRBV7-2 to TRBJ1-1, with TRBD1 as a possible D gene (6 bases). There are 13 residues in the CDR3. Per the germline V gene, CDR1 is SGHTA and CDR2 is FQGNSA. The V end was cut by 5 bases, the J end by 8 bases, with 15 bases between. The CDR3 nucleotides are TGTGCCAGCAGCCAAACGGGACAATCGGAAGCTTTCTTT. Its protein product is CASSQTGQSEAFF.

V usage is TRBV7-2 and J usage is TRBJ2-6; 13 bases map to TRBD2. Germline CDR1 reads SGHTA; CDR2 reads FQGNSA. V lost 5 bases and J lost 3; bases outside the gene matches: 13. The CDR3 loop spans 20 amino acids. CDR3 residues: CASSLPLPGTSGIGANVLTF. In DNA form, the CDR3 reads TGTGCCAGCAGCCTCCCCCTCCCCGGGACTAGCGGGATTGGGGCCAACGTCCTGACTTTC.

On this clonotype itself: One junction end does not reproduce the germline sequence, and a read error may be involved. The chain links TRBV5-5 to TRBJ2-1, with 10 bases that match TRBD2. CDR1 and CDR2 (germline): SGHKS, YYEKEE (reference sequence). The CDR3 runs 15 residues. Here the CDR3 reads CASSLTSGIHNEQFF. As DNA, the CDR3 is TGCGCCAGCAGCTTAACTAGCGGGATTCACAATGAGCAGTTCTTC.